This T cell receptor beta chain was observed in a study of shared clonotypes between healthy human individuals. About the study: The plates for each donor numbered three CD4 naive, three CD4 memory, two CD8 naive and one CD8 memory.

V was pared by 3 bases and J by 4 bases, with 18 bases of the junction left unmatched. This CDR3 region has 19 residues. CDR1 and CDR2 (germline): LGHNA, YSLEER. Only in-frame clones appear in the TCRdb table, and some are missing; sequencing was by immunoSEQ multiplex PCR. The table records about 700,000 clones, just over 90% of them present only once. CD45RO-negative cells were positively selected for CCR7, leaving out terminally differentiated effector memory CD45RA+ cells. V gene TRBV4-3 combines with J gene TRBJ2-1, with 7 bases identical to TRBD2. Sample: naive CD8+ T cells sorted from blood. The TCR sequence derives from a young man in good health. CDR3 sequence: CASSQAWGGAGNQYNEQFF. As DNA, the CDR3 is TGCGCCAGCAGCCAGGCCTGGGGAGGGGCAGGAAATCAGTACAATGAGCAGTTCTTC.